The clone carrying this T cell receptor (beta chain) appeared a single time. Antigen unknown. Germline V gives CDR1 SGHRS, CDR2 YFSETQ. V lost 5 bases, J lost 3 bases, and 1 base stayed unmatched. This CDR3 has 12 residues. Clones were read by immunoSEQ multiplex PCR, and TCRdb kept only the in-frame ones, dropping some. The sample holds 1 million to 1.3 million clones, 75% to 85% seen once. This sample is drawn from a study of shared clonotypes between healthy human individuals. Findings of the study overall: When naive CD4 clonotypes were compared across a few donors, 5% to 5.5% were shared.

The sample consisted of memory CD4+ T cells from PBMCs. Noted subset: CD45RA-negative fraction. V is TRBV5-1 and J is TRBJ2-5; TRBD1 matches 7 bases. This sequence was found in a man between 18 and 35 years old in good health. Some clones in this sample may be carry-over from other donors' samples. CDR3 DNA: TGCGCCAGCAGTACAGGGGAAGAGACCCAGTACTTC. Protein sequence: CASSTGEETQYF.